This T cell receptor (beta chain) was observed in a study of CD8 T cells in Susac syndrome. Blood CD8+ and CD4+ T cells underwent high-throughput TCR beta sequencing. The V and J ends lost 0 bases and 7 bases respectively, with 6 bases between them. Germline values: CDR1 SGHTA, CDR2 FQGNSA. There are 12 residues in the CDR3. RNA in amounts of about 0.5 to 1 ug was reverse transcribed with random hexamers. TCRdb reprocessed the immunoSEQ multiplex PCR reads via MiXCR and lists one record per CDR3 protein. The table records approximately 120,000 distinct CDR3 sequences, 85% to 95% of them present only once.

The sample comprised CD8+ T cells from PBMCs. The TCR originated in a human donor in good health. The rearrangement joins TRBV7-2 to TRBJ2-5; no clear D. CDR3 coding DNA: TGTGCCAGCAGCTTAGCGCATGGGACCCAGTACTTC. Amino acids: CASSLAHGTQYF.